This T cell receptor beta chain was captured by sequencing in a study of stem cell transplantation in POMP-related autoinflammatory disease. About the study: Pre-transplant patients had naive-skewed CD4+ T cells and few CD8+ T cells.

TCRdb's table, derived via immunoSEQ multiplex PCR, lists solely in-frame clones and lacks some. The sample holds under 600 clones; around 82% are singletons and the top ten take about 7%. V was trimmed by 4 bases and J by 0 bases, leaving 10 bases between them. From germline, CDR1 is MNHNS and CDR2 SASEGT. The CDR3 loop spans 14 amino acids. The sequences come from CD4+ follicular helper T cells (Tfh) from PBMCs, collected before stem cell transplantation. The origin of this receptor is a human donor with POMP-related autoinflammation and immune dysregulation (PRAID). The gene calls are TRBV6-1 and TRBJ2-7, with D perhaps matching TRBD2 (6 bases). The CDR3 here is CASSAGLSSYEQYF. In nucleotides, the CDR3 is TGTGCCAGCAGTGCAGGACTAAGCTCCTACGAGCAGTACTTC.